The T cell receptor (beta chain) under discussion was sequenced for a study of T cell responses to AZD1222 COVID-19 vaccine. Study results and caveats: Donors were mostly white British, more females; clonal diversity possibly underestimated. Reports indicate that nearly half of spike-specific TCRs are directed at unmutated variant regions. Spike-wide vaccine-associated CD4 TCRs dominated at 160-218 and 743-854.

This clone was seen just once. Its antigen is currently unknown. CDR1 is SGHRS and CDR2 is YFSETQ in the germline V gene. There are 13 residues in the CDR3. Trimming removed 0 bases at V and 3 bases at J, with 6 bases between. Profiling relied on immunoSEQ multiplex PCR, and the TCRdb table lists in-frame clones only, not all of them. The profile shows under 200,000 clones, roughly nine tenths of them singletons. The receptor was isolated from an adult who received the MenACWY meningococcal vaccine as a control. The rearrangement uses TRBV5-1 and TRBJ1-2, with D possibly TRBD1 on 6 matching bases. Here the sequenced sample was peripheral blood, taken 28 days after the second dose of the MenACWY control vaccine. The CDR3 region has the DNA TGCGCCAGCAGCTTGGAGGGGGACTATGGCTACACCTTC. It translates to CASSLEGDYGYTF.